Described below is a single T cell receptor beta chain sequence and its context. The sample belongs to a study of blood T cell repertoires in COVID-19. Study as a whole: Spain, Italy and the United States supplied samples that represented acute and convalescent COVID-19.

Residents of about two dozen US areas, aged about 18 to 100 years, made up the participants. Exposed participants encountered a COVID-19 case during the 2 weeks preceding study entry. Authors' analysis steps: Estimates of nucleated cell counts were drawn from the amplification of reference gene primers. Repertoires were generated with immunoSEQ multiplex PCR, while TCRdb's copy carries only in-frame clones and drops some. That table supplies the V and J calls and clone size; D and trimming were determined from the DNA. The sample consists of some 320,000 clones, 85% of them appearing once. Germline V gives CDR1 GTSNPN, CDR2 SVGIG (reference sequence). CDR3 length equals 16 residues. Trimming removed 0 bases from V and 2 bases from J, with 14 bases in between.

The material sequenced was PBMCs or T cells enriched from blood (not recorded which). This sequence joins TRBV30 and TRBJ1-5; weak D call: TRBD1 (5 bases). The TCR sequence derives from a woman aged 30 to 39 who had been exposed to COVID-19. CDR3 sequence: CAWSVVTGGGNQPQHF. DNA of the CDR3: TGTGCCTGGAGTGTAGTTACGGGGGGGGGCAATCAGCCCCAGCATTTT.